Listed below are T cell receptor beta chains from one sample, sequenced in a study of vaccination and CD4 T cells after COVID-19. TCRdb passed the PCR reads through MiXCR, listing each CDR3 protein once. The table lists roughly 14,000 distinct CDR3 sequences, under 60% of them singletons. Their antigen targets remain unknown. The source was cultured CD4+ T cells from blood, collected after SARS-CoV-2 vaccination. These receptors were obtained from a human donor with COVID-19. The CDR3 runs from the conserved cysteine through the conserved F or W. Fields, in order: V gene, J gene, D gene, clone size, CDR3 protein, CDR3 DNA. D genes are given only for firm matches. Clone size is not always given. Where it is, it says once, few, many or a class for expanded clones.

V gene: TRBV11-2
J gene: TRBJ2-1
D gene: NA
clone size: few
CDR3 protein: CASSLELALNEQFF
CDR3 DNA: TGTGCCAGCAGCTTAGAACTAGCCTTGAATGAGCAGTTCTTC

V gene: TRBV20-1
J gene: TRBJ2-5
D gene: TRBD2
clone size: few
CDR3 protein: CSARDGTSGVFETQYF
CDR3 DNA: TGCAGTGCTAGAGACGGGACTAGCGGGGTATTTGAGACCCAGTACTTC

V gene: TRBV12-3/TRBV12-4
J gene: TRBJ1-2
D gene: NA
clone size: NA
CDR3 protein: CASRSDRRQGYTF
CDR3 DNA: TGTGCCAGCAGATCTGACAGGAGGCAGGGCTACACCTTC

V gene: TRBV7-2
J gene: TRBJ2-1
D gene: TRBD2
clone size: NA
CDR3 protein: CASSAGLAGNNEQFF
CDR3 DNA: TGTGCCAGCAGCGCCGGACTAGCGGGGAACAATGAGCAGTTCTTC

V gene: TRBV30
J gene: TRBJ1-2
D gene: NA
clone size: NA
CDR3 protein: CAWSEGDGYTF
CDR3 DNA: TGTGCCTGGAGTGAGGGGGATGGCTACACCTTC

V gene: TRBV5-5
J gene: TRBJ1-5
D gene: NA
clone size: few
CDR3 protein: CASKRTDGNQPQHF
CDR3 DNA: TGTGCCAGCAAGAGGACGGACGGCAATCAGCCCCAGCATTTT

V gene: TRBV20-1
J gene: TRBJ2-5
D gene: TRBD2
clone size: NA
CDR3 protein: CSAKGLAGGKETQYF
CDR3 DNA: TGCAGTGCTAAGGGACTAGCGGGGGGGAAAGAGACCCAGTACTTC

V gene: TRBV6-2/TRBV6-3
J gene: TRBJ1-5
D gene: NA
clone size: NA
CDR3 protein: CASSRTEGNQPQHF
CDR3 DNA: TGTGCCAGCAGCCGGACAGAAGGCAATCAGCCCCAGCATTTT

V gene: TRBV7-9
J gene: TRBJ2-2
D gene: NA
clone size: once
CDR3 protein: CASSFTGSGELFF
CDR3 DNA: TGTGCCAGCAGCTTTACAGGGTCCGGGGAGCTGTTTTTT

V gene: TRBV12-3/TRBV12-4
J gene: TRBJ1-5
D gene: TRBD1
clone size: few
CDR3 protein: CASSLGQANQPQHF
CDR3 DNA: TGTGCCAGCAGCCTGGGACAGGCCAATCAGCCCCAGCATTTT

V gene: TRBV6-5
J gene: TRBJ1-5
D gene: NA
clone size: few
CDR3 protein: CASSYSSGGRQPQHF
CDR3 DNA: TGTGCCAGCAGTTACTCGTCCGGGGGACGGCAGCCCCAGCATTTT

V gene: TRBV5-8
J gene: TRBJ1-6
D gene: TRBD1
clone size: NA
CDR3 protein: CATFDRAVVNSPLHF
CDR3 DNA: TGTGCCACCTTTGACAGGGCGGTGGTTAATTCACCCCTCCACTTT

V gene: TRBV12-3/TRBV12-4
J gene: TRBJ1-5
D gene: NA
clone size: few
CDR3 protein: CASSLEGRGSNQPQHF
CDR3 DNA: TGTGCCAGCAGTTTAGAAGGACGCGGTAGCAATCAGCCCCAGCATTTT

V gene: TRBV6-1
J gene: TRBJ2-7
D gene: TRBD1
clone size: NA
CDR3 protein: CASSEALFGTGGSYEQYF
CDR3 DNA: TGTGCCAGCAGTGAAGCGTTGTTCGGGACAGGGGGGTCCTACGAGCAGTACTTC

V gene: TRBV12-3/TRBV12-4
J gene: TRBJ2-5
D gene: TRBD1
clone size: NA
CDR3 protein: CASSPGDREETQYF
CDR3 DNA: TGTGCCAGCAGTCCGGGGGACAGGGAAGAGACCCAGTACTTC

V gene: TRBV7-2
J gene: TRBJ2-1
D gene: TRBD2
clone size: once
CDR3 protein: CASSLLAGGLGEQFF
CDR3 DNA: TGTGCCAGCAGCTTGCTAGCGGGGGGGCTCGGTGAGCAGTTCTTC

V gene: TRBV20-1
J gene: TRBJ1-3
D gene: NA
clone size: NA
CDR3 protein: CSARDSAGMNTIYF
CDR3 DNA: TGCAGTGCTAGAGACAGTGCTGGAATGAACACCATATATTTT

V gene: TRBV7-2
J gene: TRBJ1-1
D gene: NA
clone size: NA
CDR3 protein: CASSLVAAGMNTEAFF
CDR3 DNA: TGTGCCAGCAGCTTAGTTGCGGCAGGGATGAACACTGAAGCTTTCTTT

V gene: TRBV27
J gene: TRBJ2-4
D gene: NA
clone size: few
CDR3 protein: CASSLDTGVAKNIQYF
CDR3 DNA: TGTGCCAGCAGTTTAGATACGGGGGTAGCCAAAAACATTCAGTACTTC

V gene: TRBV11-3
J gene: TRBJ2-7
D gene: TRBD1
clone size: NA
CDR3 protein: CASSPTRTGASEQYF
CDR3 DNA: TGTGCCAGCAGCCCAACCCGGACAGGGGCCTCCGAGCAGTACTTC

V gene: TRBV5-1
J gene: TRBJ1-3
D gene: NA
clone size: few
CDR3 protein: CASSLEAPGVSGNTIYF
CDR3 DNA: TGCGCCAGCAGCTTGGAAGCCCCGGGGGTATCTGGAAACACCATATATTTT

V gene: TRBV2
J gene: TRBJ2-3
D gene: NA
clone size: NA
CDR3 protein: CASRTEADTQYF
CDR3 DNA: TGTGCCAGCAGGACCGAGGCAGATACGCAGTATTTT

V gene: TRBV28
J gene: TRBJ1-1
D gene: NA
clone size: NA
CDR3 protein: CASSLWQGRDTEAFF
CDR3 DNA: TGTGCCAGCAGTCTGTGGCAGGGGCGTGACACTGAAGCTTTCTTT

V gene: TRBV12-3/TRBV12-4
J gene: TRBJ2-3
D gene: NA
clone size: NA
CDR3 protein: CASTPSVDTQYF
CDR3 DNA: TGTGCCAGCACCCCTAGCGTAGATACGCAGTATTTT

V gene: TRBV11-2
J gene: TRBJ2-3
D gene: TRBD2
clone size: NA
CDR3 protein: CASSGRQRGGASTDTQYF
CDR3 DNA: TGTGCCAGCAGCGGGCGCCAGCGGGGGGGTGCTAGCACAGATACGCAGTATTTT

V gene: TRBV4-3
J gene: TRBJ2-3
D gene: TRBD2
clone size: NA
CDR3 protein: CASSQDLTSGGGTDTQYF
CDR3 DNA: TGCGCCAGCAGCCAAGATTTAACTAGCGGGGGAGGGACAGATACGCAGTATTTT

V gene: TRBV6-1
J gene: TRBJ1-2
D gene: NA
clone size: NA
CDR3 protein: CASSAGVRNYGYTF
CDR3 DNA: TGTGCCAGCAGTGCCGGGGTTCGCAATTATGGCTACACCTTC

V gene: TRBV4-3
J gene: TRBJ1-5
D gene: NA
clone size: few
CDR3 protein: CASSQVRAGQPQHF
CDR3 DNA: TGCGCCAGCAGCCAAGTTCGGGCTGGTCAGCCCCAGCATTTT

V gene: TRBV19
J gene: TRBJ2-1
D gene: TRBD2
clone size: NA
CDR3 protein: CASRDIGTSAHNNNEQFF
CDR3 DNA: TGTGCCAGTAGGGATATAGGTACTAGCGCTCATAACAACAATGAGCAGTTCTTC

V gene: TRBV6-1
J gene: TRBJ2-2
D gene: NA
clone size: NA
CDR3 protein: CASSAGERSGELFF
CDR3 DNA: TGTGCCAGCAGTGCCGGGGAGAGGTCCGGGGAGCTGTTTTTT

V gene: TRBV19
J gene: TRBJ1-5
D gene: NA
clone size: NA
CDR3 protein: CASRGVGGVGQPQHF
CDR3 DNA: TGTGCCAGTAGAGGCGTGGGGGGGGTAGGACAGCCCCAGCATTTT

V gene: TRBV7-9
J gene: TRBJ1-1
D gene: TRBD1
clone size: NA
CDR3 protein: CASSLAPGGTEAFF
CDR3 DNA: TGTGCCAGCAGCTTAGCGCCAGGGGGCACTGAAGCTTTCTTT

V gene: TRBV7-9
J gene: TRBJ1-5
D gene: NA
clone size: NA
CDR3 protein: CASSLWSGVGNQPQHF
CDR3 DNA: TGTGCCAGCAGCTTATGGTCCGGGGTCGGCAATCAGCCCCAGCATTTT

V gene: TRBV11-3
J gene: TRBJ2-3
D gene: NA
clone size: NA
CDR3 protein: CASSLGGDTQYF
CDR3 DNA: TGTGCCAGCAGCTTAGGGGGAGATACGCAGTATTTT

V gene: TRBV6-1
J gene: TRBJ2-7
D gene: NA
clone size: NA
CDR3 protein: CASKGGYEQYF
CDR3 DNA: TGTGCCAGTAAGGGGGGGTACGAGCAGTACTTC

V gene: TRBV7-8
J gene: TRBJ1-2
D gene: NA
clone size: NA
CDR3 protein: CASSLVTYRVGYTF
CDR3 DNA: TGTGCCAGCAGCTTAGTCACCTACAGGGTTGGCTACACCTTC

V gene: TRBV7-2
J gene: TRBJ1-3
D gene: NA
clone size: NA
CDR3 protein: CASSRSTGDVSGNTIYF
CDR3 DNA: TGTGCCAGCAGCCGAAGCACAGGAGACGTCTCTGGAAACACCATATATTTT

V gene: TRBV18
J gene: TRBJ2-3
D gene: TRBD1
clone size: NA
CDR3 protein: CASSSYRGQADTQYF
CDR3 DNA: TGTGCCAGCTCATCCTACAGGGGGCAAGCAGATACGCAGTATTTT

V gene: TRBV20-1
J gene: TRBJ2-2
D gene: TRBD2
clone size: NA
CDR3 protein: CSAQDRTSGGGELFF
CDR3 DNA: TGCAGTGCACAAGATCGTACTAGCGGGGGTGGGGAGCTGTTTTTT

V gene: TRBV6-5
J gene: TRBJ1-2
D gene: NA
clone size: NA
CDR3 protein: CASSYSGGLGGYTF
CDR3 DNA: TGTGCCAGCAGTTACTCGGGAGGGCTTGGTGGCTACACCTTC

V gene: TRBV5-6
J gene: TRBJ2-5
D gene: TRBD1
clone size: NA
CDR3 protein: CASSQQRQGETQYF
CDR3 DNA: TGTGCCAGCAGCCAGCAGCGACAGGGGGAGACCCAGTACTTC

V gene: TRBV24-1
J gene: TRBJ1-5
D gene: TRBD1
clone size: NA
CDR3 protein: CAISDAVQGAYQPQHF
CDR3 DNA: TGTGCCATCAGTGATGCGGTACAGGGGGCGTATCAGCCCCAGCATTTT

V gene: TRBV6-1
J gene: TRBJ2-1
D gene: TRBD2
clone size: NA
CDR3 protein: CASSKAGGPGNEQFF
CDR3 DNA: TGTGCCAGCAGTAAAGCGGGGGGGCCGGGCAATGAGCAGTTCTTC

V gene: TRBV10-3
J gene: TRBJ2-7
D gene: TRBD1
clone size: NA
CDR3 protein: CAISESNRGPYEQYF
CDR3 DNA: TGTGCCATCAGTGAGTCGAACAGGGGACCCTACGAGCAGTACTTC

V gene: TRBV2
J gene: TRBJ1-2
D gene: NA
clone size: NA
CDR3 protein: CASNRMGWSGGSYTF
CDR3 DNA: TGTGCCAGCAACCGAATGGGATGGTCGGGGGGGAGCTACACCTTC

V gene: TRBV2
J gene: TRBJ2-7
D gene: TRBD2
clone size: NA
CDR3 protein: CASSASGGYEQYF
CDR3 DNA: TGTGCCAGCAGTGCTAGCGGGGGCTACGAGCAGTACTTC

V gene: TRBV6-5
J gene: TRBJ2-1
D gene: TRBD1
clone size: NA
CDR3 protein: CASSYPKGQGKVNEQFF
CDR3 DNA: TGTGCCAGCAGTTACCCTAAGGGACAGGGGAAGGTCAATGAGCAGTTCTTC